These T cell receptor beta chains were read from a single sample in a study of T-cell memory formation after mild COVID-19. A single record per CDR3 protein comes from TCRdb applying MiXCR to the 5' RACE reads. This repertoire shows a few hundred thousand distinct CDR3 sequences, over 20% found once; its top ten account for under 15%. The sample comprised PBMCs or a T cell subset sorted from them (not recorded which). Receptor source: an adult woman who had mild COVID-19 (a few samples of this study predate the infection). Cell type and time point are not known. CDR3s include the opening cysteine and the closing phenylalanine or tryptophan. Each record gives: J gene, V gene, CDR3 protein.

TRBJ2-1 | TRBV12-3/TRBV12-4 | CASSLWGYGYNEQFF
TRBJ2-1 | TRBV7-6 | CASSWTVNEQFF
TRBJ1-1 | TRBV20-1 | CSARQTNRGNTEAFF
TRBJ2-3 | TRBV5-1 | CASSLAAGKDTQYF
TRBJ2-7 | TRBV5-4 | CASRVAGGSYEQYF
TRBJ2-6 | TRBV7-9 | CASSPTPDGANVLTF
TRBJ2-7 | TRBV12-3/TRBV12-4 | CASSYRDRSYEQYF
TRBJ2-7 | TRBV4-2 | CASSDRLSGGLSYEQYF
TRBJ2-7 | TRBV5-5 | CASSPTSGGANEQYF
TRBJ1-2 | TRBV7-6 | CASSPQTANYGYTF
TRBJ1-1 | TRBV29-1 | CSVADSEAFF
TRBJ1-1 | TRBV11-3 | CASSYTSRTEAFF
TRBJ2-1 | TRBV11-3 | CASSSHLGTSGAGNEQFF
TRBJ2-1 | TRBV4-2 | CASSQRPDAAYEQFF
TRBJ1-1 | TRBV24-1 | CATSDRPANTEAFF
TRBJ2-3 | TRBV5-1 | CASAKEVATDTQYF
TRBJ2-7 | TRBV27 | CASSLSEGIGQYF
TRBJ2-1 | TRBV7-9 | CASSIRWTSGGTYNEQFF
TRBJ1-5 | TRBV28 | CASTLPGQYQPQHF
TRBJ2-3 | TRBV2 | CASSVRNQRGGRGTDTQYF
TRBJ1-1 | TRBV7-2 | CASSSPGGRTEAFF
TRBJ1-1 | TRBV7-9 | CASSLAVQGVSTEAFF
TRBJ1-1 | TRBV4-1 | CASSQGPGYSSEAFF
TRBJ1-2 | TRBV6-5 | CASSYRLTGGPYGYTF
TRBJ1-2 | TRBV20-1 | CSAPARDRDGYTF
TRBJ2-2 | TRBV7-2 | CASSFLSGEIAGELFF
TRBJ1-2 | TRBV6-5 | CASSYGKGLRDGYTF
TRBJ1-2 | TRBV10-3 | CAISGQGSGYGYTF
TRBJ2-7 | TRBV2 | CASSDFGTSSYEQYF
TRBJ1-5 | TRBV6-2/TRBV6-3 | CASSQGGRAVNQPQHF
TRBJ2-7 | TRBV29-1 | CSVEDQVNGPYEQYF
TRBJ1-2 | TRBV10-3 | CAISGGQGDPWYGYTF
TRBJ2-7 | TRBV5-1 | CASSLPPGVEQYF
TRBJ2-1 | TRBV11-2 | CASSLETGDEQFF
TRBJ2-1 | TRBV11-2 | CASSWGQVYPRF
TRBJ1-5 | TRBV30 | CAWTDSSNQPQHF
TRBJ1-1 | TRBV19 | CASTQPGSRNEAFF
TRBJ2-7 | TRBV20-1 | CSAPLSLAGSYEQYF
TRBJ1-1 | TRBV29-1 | CSNTRTPSTEAFF
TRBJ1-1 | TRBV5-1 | CASSLHREAFF
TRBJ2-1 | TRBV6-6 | CASSPTSGLYNEQFF
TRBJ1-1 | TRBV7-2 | CASSFGSGTTEAFF
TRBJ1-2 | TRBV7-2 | CASSARTTNYGYTF
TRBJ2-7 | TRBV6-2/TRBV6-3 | CASSYLGGPAYEQYF